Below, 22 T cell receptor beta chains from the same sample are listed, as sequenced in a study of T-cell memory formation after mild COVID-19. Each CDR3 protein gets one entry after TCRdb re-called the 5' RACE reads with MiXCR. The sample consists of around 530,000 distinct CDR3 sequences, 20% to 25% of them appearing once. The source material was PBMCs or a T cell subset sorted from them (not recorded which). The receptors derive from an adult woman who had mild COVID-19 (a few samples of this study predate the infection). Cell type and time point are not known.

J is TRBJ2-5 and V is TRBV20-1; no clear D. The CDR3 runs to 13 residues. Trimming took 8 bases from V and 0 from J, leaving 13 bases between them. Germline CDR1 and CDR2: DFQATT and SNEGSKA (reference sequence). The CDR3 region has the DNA TGCAGTACCACGGGCACGTACCAAGAGACCCAGTACTTC. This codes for CSTTGTYQETQYF.

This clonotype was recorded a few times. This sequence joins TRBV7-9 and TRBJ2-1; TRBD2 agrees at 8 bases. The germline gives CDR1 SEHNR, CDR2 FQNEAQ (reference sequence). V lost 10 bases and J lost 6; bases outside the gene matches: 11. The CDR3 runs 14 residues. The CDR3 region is CATLSGGPGNEQFF. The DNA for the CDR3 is TGTGCCACCCTGTCGGGAGGGCCTGGCAATGAGCAGTTCTTC.

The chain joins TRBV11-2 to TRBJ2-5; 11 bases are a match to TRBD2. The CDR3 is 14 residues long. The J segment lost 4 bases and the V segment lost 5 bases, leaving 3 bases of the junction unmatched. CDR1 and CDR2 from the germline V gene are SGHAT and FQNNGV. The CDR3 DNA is TGTGCCAGCAGCCGACTAGCGGGAAGAGAGACCCAGTACTTC. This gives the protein CASSRLAGRETQYF.

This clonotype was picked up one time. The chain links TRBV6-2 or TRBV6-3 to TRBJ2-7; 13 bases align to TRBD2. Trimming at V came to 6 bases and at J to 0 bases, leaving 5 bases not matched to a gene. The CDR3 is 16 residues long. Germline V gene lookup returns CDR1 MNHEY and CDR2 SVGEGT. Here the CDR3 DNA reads TGTGCCAGCAGGACTAGCGGGAGGACTAGCTCCTACGAGCAGTACTTC. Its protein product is CASRTSGRTSSYEQYF.

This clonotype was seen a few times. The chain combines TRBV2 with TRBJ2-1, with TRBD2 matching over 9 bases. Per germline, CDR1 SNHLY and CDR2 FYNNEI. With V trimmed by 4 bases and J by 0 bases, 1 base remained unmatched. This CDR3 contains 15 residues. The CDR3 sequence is CASSARGGSYNEQFF. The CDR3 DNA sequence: TGTGCCAGCAGTGCGCGGGGGGGCTCCTACAATGAGCAGTTCTTC.

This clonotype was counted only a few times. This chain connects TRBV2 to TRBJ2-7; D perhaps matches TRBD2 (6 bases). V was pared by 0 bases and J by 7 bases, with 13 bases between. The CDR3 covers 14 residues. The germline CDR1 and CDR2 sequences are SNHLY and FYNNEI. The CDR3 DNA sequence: TGTGCCAGCAGTGAAGCCCGGGACTCAAGGGAGCAGTACTTC. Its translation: CASSEARDSREQYF.

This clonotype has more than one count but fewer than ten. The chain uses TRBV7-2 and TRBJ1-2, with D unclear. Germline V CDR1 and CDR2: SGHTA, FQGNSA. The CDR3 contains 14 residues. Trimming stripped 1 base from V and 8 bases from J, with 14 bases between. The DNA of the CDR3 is TGTGCCAGCAGCTTAGGCGTCGGGATTCGGGGCTACACCTTC. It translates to CASSLGVGIRGYTF. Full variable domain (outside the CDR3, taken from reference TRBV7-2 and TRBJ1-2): GAGVSQSPSNKVTEKGKDVELRCDPISGHTALYWYRQSLGQGLEFLIYFQGNSAPDKSGLPSDRFSAERTGGSVSTLTIQRTQQEDSAVYLCASSLGVGIRGYTFGSGTRLTVV.

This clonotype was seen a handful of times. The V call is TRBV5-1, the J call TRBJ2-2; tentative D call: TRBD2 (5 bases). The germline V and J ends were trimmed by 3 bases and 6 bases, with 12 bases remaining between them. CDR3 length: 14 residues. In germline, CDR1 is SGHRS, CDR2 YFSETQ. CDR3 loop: CASSSGVGAGELFF. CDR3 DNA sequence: TGCGCCAGCAGCTCTGGGGTGGGAGCCGGGGAGCTGTTTTTT.

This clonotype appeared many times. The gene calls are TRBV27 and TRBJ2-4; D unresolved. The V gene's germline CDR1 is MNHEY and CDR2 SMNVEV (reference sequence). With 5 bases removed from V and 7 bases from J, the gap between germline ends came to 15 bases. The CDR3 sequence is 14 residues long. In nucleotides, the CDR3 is TGTGCCAGCAGTCCCGAATCGGGTGGCAACATTCAGTACTTC. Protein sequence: CASSPESGGNIQYF.

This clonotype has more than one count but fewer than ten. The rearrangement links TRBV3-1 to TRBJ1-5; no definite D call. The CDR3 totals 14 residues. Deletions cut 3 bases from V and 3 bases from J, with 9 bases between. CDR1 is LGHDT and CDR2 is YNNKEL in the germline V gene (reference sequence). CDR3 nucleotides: TGTGCCAGCAGCCAGGTCGGCTTCAATCAGCCCCAGCATTTT. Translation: CASSQVGFNQPQHF.

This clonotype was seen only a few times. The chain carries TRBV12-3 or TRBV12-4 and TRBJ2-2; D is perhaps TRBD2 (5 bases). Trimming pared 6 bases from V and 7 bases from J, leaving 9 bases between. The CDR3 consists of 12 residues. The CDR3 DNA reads TGTGCCAGCAGAGGAGGCATCGGGGAGCTGTTTTTT. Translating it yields CASRGGIGELFF.

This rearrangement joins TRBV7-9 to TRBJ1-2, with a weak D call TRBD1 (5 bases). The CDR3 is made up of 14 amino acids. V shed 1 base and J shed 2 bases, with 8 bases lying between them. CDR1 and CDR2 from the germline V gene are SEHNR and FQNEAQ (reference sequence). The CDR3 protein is CASSLGGRNYGYTF. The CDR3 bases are TGTGCCAGCAGCTTAGGGGGCAGGAACTATGGCTACACCTTC.

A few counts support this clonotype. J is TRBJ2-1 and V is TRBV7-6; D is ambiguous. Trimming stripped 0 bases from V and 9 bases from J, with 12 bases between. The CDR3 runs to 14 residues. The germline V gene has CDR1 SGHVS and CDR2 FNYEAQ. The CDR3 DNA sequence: TGTGCCAGCAGCTTAGCGATGCAGAATCCTGAGCAGTTCTTC. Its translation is CASSLAMQNPEQFF.

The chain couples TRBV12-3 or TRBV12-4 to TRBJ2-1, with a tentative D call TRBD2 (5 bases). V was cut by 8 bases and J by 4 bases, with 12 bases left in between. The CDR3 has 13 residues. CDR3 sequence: CASGEGWYNEQFF. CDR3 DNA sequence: TGTGCCAGCGGAGAGGGCTGGTACAATGAGCAGTTCTTC.

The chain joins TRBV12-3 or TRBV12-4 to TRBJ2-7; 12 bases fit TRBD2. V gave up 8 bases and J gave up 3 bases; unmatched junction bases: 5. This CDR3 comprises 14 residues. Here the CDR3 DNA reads TGTGCCAGCGGTACTAGCGGGAGGAACTACGAGCAGTACTTC. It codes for CASGTSGRNYEQYF.

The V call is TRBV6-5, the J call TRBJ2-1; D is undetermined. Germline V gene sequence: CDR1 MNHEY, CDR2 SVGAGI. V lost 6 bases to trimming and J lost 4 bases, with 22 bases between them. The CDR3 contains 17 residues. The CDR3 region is CASSPLGSSMGYNEQFF. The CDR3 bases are TGTGCCAGCAGCCCCTTAGGAAGCTCGATGGGATACAATGAGCAGTTCTTC.

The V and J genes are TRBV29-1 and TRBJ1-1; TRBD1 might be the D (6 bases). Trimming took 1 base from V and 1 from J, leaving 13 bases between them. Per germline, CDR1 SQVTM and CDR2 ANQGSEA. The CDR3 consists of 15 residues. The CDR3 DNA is TGCAGCGTTGAAGCCCAGCGGACAGCGAACACTGAAGCTTTCTTT. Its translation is CSVEAQRTANTEAFF.

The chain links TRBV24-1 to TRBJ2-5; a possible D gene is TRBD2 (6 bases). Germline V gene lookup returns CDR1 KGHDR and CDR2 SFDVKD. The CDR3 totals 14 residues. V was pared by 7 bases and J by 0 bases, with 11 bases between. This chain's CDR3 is CATSPGGDQETQYF. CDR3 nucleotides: TGTGCCACCAGCCCTGGCGGGGACCAAGAGACCCAGTACTTC.

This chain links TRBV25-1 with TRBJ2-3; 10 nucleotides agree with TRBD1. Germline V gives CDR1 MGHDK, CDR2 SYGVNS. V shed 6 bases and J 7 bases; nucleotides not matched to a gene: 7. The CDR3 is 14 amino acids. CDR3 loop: CASSPGQGSNTQYF. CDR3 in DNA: TGTGCCAGCAGCCCGGGACAGGGGTCAAATACGCAGTATTTT.

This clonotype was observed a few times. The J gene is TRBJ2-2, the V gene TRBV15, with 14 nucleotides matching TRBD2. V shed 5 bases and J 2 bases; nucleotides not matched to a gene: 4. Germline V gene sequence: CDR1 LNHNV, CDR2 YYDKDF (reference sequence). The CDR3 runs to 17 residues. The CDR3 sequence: CATSGTSGGRNTGELFF. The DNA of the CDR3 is TGTGCCACCAGCGGGACTAGCGGGGGACGTAACACCGGGGAGCTGTTTTTT. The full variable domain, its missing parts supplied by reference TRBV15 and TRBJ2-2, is DAMVIQNPRYQVTQFGKPVTLSCSQTLNHNVMYWYQQKSSQAPKLLFHYYDKDFNNEADTPDNFQSRRPNTSFCFLDIRSPGLGDTAMYLCATSGTSGGRNTGELFFGEGSRLTVL.

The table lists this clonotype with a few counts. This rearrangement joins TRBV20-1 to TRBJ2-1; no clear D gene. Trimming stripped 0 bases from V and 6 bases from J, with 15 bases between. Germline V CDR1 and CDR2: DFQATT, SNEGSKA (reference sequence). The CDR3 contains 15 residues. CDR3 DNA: TGCAGTGCTAGAGATTTTGGTTTGGGTATCAATGAGCAGTTCTTC. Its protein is CSARDFGLGINEQFF.

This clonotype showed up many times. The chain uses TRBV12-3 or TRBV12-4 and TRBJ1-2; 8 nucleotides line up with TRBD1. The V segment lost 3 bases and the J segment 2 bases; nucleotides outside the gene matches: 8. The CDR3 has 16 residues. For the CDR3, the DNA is TGTGCCAGCAGTTTTTCTGGGACAGGATACAACTATGGCTACACCTTC. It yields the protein CASSFSGTGYNYGYTF.